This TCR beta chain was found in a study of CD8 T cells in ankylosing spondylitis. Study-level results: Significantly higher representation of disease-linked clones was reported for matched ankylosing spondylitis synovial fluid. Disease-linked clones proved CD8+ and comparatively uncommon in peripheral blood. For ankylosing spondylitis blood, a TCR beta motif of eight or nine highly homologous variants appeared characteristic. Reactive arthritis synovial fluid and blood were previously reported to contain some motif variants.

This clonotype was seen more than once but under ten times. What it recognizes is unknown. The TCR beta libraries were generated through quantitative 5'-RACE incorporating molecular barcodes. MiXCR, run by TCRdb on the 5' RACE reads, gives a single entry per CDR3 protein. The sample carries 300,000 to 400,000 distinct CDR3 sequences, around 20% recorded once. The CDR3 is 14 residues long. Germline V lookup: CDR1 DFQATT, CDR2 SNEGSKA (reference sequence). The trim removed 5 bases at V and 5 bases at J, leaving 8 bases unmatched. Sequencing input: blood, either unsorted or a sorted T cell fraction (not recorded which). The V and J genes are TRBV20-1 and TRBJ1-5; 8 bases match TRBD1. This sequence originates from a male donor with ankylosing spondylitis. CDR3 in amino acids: CSAATGEIDQPQHF. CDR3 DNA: TGCAGTGCTGCGACAGGGGAAATCGATCAGCCCCAGCATTTT.